Listed below are T cell receptor beta chains from one sample, sequenced in a study of blood T cell repertoires in COVID-19. The table came from immunoSEQ multiplex PCR; TCRdb's copy has only in-frame clones and leaves some out. This repertoire shows 140,000 to 150,000 clones, just under 85% found once; its top ten account for around 6.2%. Sequenced sample: PBMCs or T cells enriched from blood (not recorded which). The source of these receptors is a woman aged 35 to 49 who had recovered from COVID-19. Both conserved end residues are part of each CDR3. Size is stated for part of the rows, as once, few or many counts, or as a class when the clone is expanded.

CDR3aa: CASSQMWQGVQETQYF
abundance: few
j_gene: TRBJ2-5
v_gene: TRBV4-1

CDR3aa: CASSQDRGATEAFF
abundance: NA
j_gene: TRBJ1-1
v_gene: TRBV4-1

CDR3aa: CASSSTIGENPYGYTF
abundance: NA
j_gene: TRBJ1-2
v_gene: TRBV7-6

CDR3aa: CATSARQGPGEKLFF
abundance: NA
j_gene: TRBJ1-4
v_gene: TRBV15

CDR3aa: CASSSGGETQYF
abundance: NA
j_gene: TRBJ2-5
v_gene: TRBV5-6

CDR3aa: CASSPGSPKGNEQFF
abundance: NA
j_gene: TRBJ2-1
v_gene: TRBV18

CDR3aa: CASSPRGQGYGYTF
abundance: NA
j_gene: TRBJ1-2
v_gene: TRBV7-3

CDR3aa: CASSSPDSGKESLHF
abundance: medium-sized
j_gene: TRBJ1-6
v_gene: TRBV5-1

CDR3aa: CASGPPSHTGELFF
abundance: NA
j_gene: TRBJ2-2
v_gene: TRBV12-5

CDR3aa: CASSRGSGNYEQYF
abundance: NA
j_gene: TRBJ2-7
v_gene: TRBV5-8

CDR3aa: CASSLGQGEDGYTF
abundance: NA
j_gene: TRBJ1-2
v_gene: TRBV6-5

CDR3aa: CASRSGYEQYF
abundance: NA
j_gene: TRBJ2-7
v_gene: TRBV27

CDR3aa: CASGLMTSGTGRGWPSGELFF
abundance: NA
j_gene: TRBJ2-2
v_gene: TRBV12-5

CDR3aa: CATSVGSGGGELFF
abundance: NA
j_gene: TRBJ2-2
v_gene: TRBV24-1

CDR3aa: CASRGQFYGYTF
abundance: once
j_gene: TRBJ1-2
v_gene: TRBV2

CDR3aa: CASSLTLAGAEAFF
abundance: NA
j_gene: TRBJ1-1
v_gene: TRBV14

CDR3aa: CAWSGPGTPNYGYTF
abundance: once
j_gene: TRBJ1-2
v_gene: TRBV30

CDR3aa: CASSQGGVRNTEAFF
abundance: NA
j_gene: TRBJ1-1
v_gene: TRBV4-1

CDR3aa: CASSHDTHYTEAFF
abundance: NA
j_gene: TRBJ1-1
v_gene: TRBV25-1

CDR3aa: CASSIARASAFF
abundance: NA
j_gene: TRBJ1-1
v_gene: TRBV19

CDR3aa: CASSRGLPPLDYGYTF
abundance: NA
j_gene: TRBJ1-2
v_gene: TRBV14

CDR3aa: CASSRVGTGDHEQFF
abundance: NA
j_gene: TRBJ2-1
v_gene: TRBV2

CDR3aa: CASSLGQGLTYEQYF
abundance: NA
j_gene: TRBJ2-7
v_gene: TRBV5-8

CDR3aa: CASSQANRADTEAFF
abundance: NA
j_gene: TRBJ1-1
v_gene: TRBV4-1

CDR3aa: CASSPSGQETQYF
abundance: NA
j_gene: TRBJ2-5
v_gene: TRBV18

CDR3aa: CAISENAGNTEAFF
abundance: NA
j_gene: TRBJ1-1
v_gene: TRBV10-3

CDR3aa: CASSQHSGGTQETQYF
abundance: NA
j_gene: TRBJ2-5
v_gene: TRBV4-1

CDR3aa: CASSFKRESYNEQFF
abundance: NA
j_gene: TRBJ2-1
v_gene: TRBV5-4

CDR3aa: CASSQERTANYGYTF
abundance: NA
j_gene: TRBJ1-2
v_gene: TRBV3-1/TRBV3-2

CDR3aa: CASSSNRDNSYEQYF
abundance: NA
j_gene: TRBJ2-7
v_gene: TRBV5-1

CDR3aa: CASSFGTSVNEQYF
abundance: NA
j_gene: TRBJ2-7
v_gene: TRBV7-8

CDR3aa: CASSLSATGLYGYTF
abundance: NA
j_gene: TRBJ1-2
v_gene: TRBV27

CDR3aa: CASSRWDYNTGELFF
abundance: NA
j_gene: TRBJ2-2
v_gene: TRBV3-1/TRBV3-2

CDR3aa: CASSGVRAYNEQFF
abundance: NA
j_gene: TRBJ2-1
v_gene: TRBV2

CDR3aa: CASIPGGRHEKLFF
abundance: NA
j_gene: TRBJ1-4
v_gene: TRBV19

CDR3aa: CASSPRQGRGGELFF
abundance: NA
j_gene: TRBJ2-2
v_gene: TRBV27

CDR3aa: CASSQEGDTEAFF
abundance: NA
j_gene: TRBJ1-1
v_gene: TRBV4-1

CDR3aa: CASLGPWGYGYTF
abundance: NA
j_gene: TRBJ1-2
v_gene: TRBV12-3/TRBV12-4

CDR3aa: CASSPGAGGTEAFF
abundance: NA
j_gene: TRBJ1-1
v_gene: TRBV18

CDR3aa: CASSLEDYGGVQRPKTQYF
abundance: NA
j_gene: TRBJ2-5
v_gene: TRBV7-9

CDR3aa: CASSAGLAGNEQFF
abundance: NA
j_gene: TRBJ2-1
v_gene: TRBV9

CDR3aa: CSVGKGLHNEQFF
abundance: few
j_gene: TRBJ2-1
v_gene: TRBV29-1

CDR3aa: CASSLQGFNTEAFF
abundance: NA
j_gene: TRBJ1-1
v_gene: TRBV5-1

CDR3aa: CASSLAGGRETQYF
abundance: NA
j_gene: TRBJ2-5
v_gene: TRBV5-5

CDR3aa: CASSLGSLYEQYF
abundance: once
j_gene: TRBJ2-7
v_gene: TRBV12-3/TRBV12-4

CDR3aa: CASSRNGHEQFF
abundance: NA
j_gene: TRBJ2-1
v_gene: TRBV6-5

CDR3aa: CASSFQLADTDTQYF
abundance: NA
j_gene: TRBJ2-3
v_gene: TRBV27

CDR3aa: CASSRGLPIADEQFF
abundance: NA
j_gene: TRBJ2-1
v_gene: TRBV11-2

CDR3aa: CASSVSWRNEQFF
abundance: NA
j_gene: TRBJ2-1
v_gene: TRBV7-3

CDR3aa: CASSLRGLAYEQYF
abundance: NA
j_gene: TRBJ2-7
v_gene: TRBV27

CDR3aa: CASSQGQGGYEQYF
abundance: NA
j_gene: TRBJ2-7
v_gene: TRBV3-1/TRBV3-2

CDR3aa: CASSYSSEQYF
abundance: NA
j_gene: TRBJ2-7
v_gene: TRBV6-5

CDR3aa: CASSKEQGMNTEAFF
abundance: NA
j_gene: TRBJ1-1
v_gene: TRBV5-6

CDR3aa: CASSLSANYGYTF
abundance: NA
j_gene: TRBJ1-2
v_gene: TRBV5-1

CDR3aa: CSVPVGGGNSPLHF
abundance: NA
j_gene: TRBJ1-6
v_gene: TRBV29-1

CDR3aa: CASSVEGTAIYGYTF
abundance: NA
j_gene: TRBJ1-2
v_gene: TRBV9

CDR3aa: CASSLEQGAMDEQYF
abundance: NA
j_gene: TRBJ2-7
v_gene: TRBV5-6

CDR3aa: CASSVYSSGEGEQYF
abundance: NA
j_gene: TRBJ2-7
v_gene: TRBV9

CDR3aa: CASSSNRGSTDTQYF
abundance: NA
j_gene: TRBJ2-3
v_gene: TRBV7-3